This TCR beta chain was retrieved from a study of blood T cell repertoires in COVID-19. TCRdb keeps only in-frame clones here, not all; method: immunoSEQ multiplex PCR. Among around 170,000 clones listed, 86% were seen once. There are 17 residues in the CDR3. CDR1 and CDR2 from the germline V gene are MGHRA and YSYEKL. Deletions cut 1 base from V and 7 bases from J, with 22 bases between. Source material: peripheral blood. The chain is built from TRBV4-1 and TRBJ1-1; perhaps TRBD1 as D (6 bases). The origin of this receptor is a man aged 50 to 59 with active or convalescent COVID-19. The DNA of the CDR3 is TGCGCCAGCAGCCAAGGTCGTTGGGGGCAGCAACAGGGTGAAGCTTTCTTT. Residues: CASSQGRWGQQQGEAFF.